The 20 T cell receptor beta chains below were found in one sample sequenced in a study of cytomegalovirus exposure and HLA in healthy donors. The data were produced by immunoSEQ multiplex PCR, yet TCRdb's version contains in-frame clones alone and is incomplete. The top ten hold around 15% of the sample, which has 220,000 or so clones, approximately 88% seen once. Sequencing was performed on PBMCs. These receptors were collected from a woman in her 30s in good health and CMV-seropositive.

The chain links TRBV7-6 to TRBJ2-1; D might be TRBD1 (6 bases). Per germline, CDR1 SGHVS and CDR2 FNYEAQ. The length of the CDR3 is 14 residues. With 3 bases removed from V and 7 bases from J, the gap between germline ends came to 13 bases. This CDR3 is CASSLGQISNEQFF. As DNA, the CDR3 is TGTGCCAGCAGCTTGGGACAAATATCGAATGAGCAGTTCTTC.

The genes are TRBV6-1 and TRBJ2-7; no firm D call. The V and J ends lost 7 bases and 3 bases respectively, with 13 bases between them. This CDR3 spans 13 amino acids. Germline V gives CDR1 MNHNS, CDR2 SASEGT. The CDR3 loop reads CASMGQNFYEQYF. DNA of the CDR3: TGTGCCAGCATGGGCCAGAACTTCTACGAGCAGTACTTC.

The rearrangement joins TRBV25-1 to TRBJ2-7; the match to TRBD1 covers 8 bases. Germline V gene sequence: CDR1 MGHDK, CDR2 SYGVNS. The CDR3 sequence is 14 residues long. Trimming removed 4 bases from V and 2 bases from J; junction bases left unmatched: 4. The CDR3 bases are TGTGCCAGCAGTGCCGGGACAGGACCCTACGAGCAGTACTTC. Its translation is CASSAGTGPYEQYF.

This clone was counted once. The chain uses TRBV6-6 and TRBJ2-7; maybe TRBD2 (6 bases). The CDR3 sequence is 14 residues long. The V end lost 6 bases, the J end lost 0 bases, and 12 bases lay between the germline ends. CDR1 and CDR2 from the germline V gene are MNHNY and SVGAGI (reference sequence). The CDR3, as DNA: TGTGCCAGCAGCCTGGGACTGGGCTCCTACGAGCAGTACTTC. It encodes CASSLGLGSYEQYF.

The chain links TRBV29-1 to TRBJ1-1; 8 positions agree with TRBD1. The CDR3 spans 14 residues. V trimming: 2 bases; J trimming: 7 bases; junction bases outside the gene matches: 9. The germline gives CDR1 SQVTM, CDR2 ANQGSEA. CDR3 coding DNA: TGCAGCGTTGAATTGACAGGGGCGGAGAGTGAAGCTTTCTTT. This codes for CSVELTGAESEAFF.

The V gene is TRBV29-1, the J gene TRBJ1-5, with 7 bases identical to TRBD1. The CDR3 is made up of 13 amino acids. V trimming: 5 bases; J trimming: 7 bases; junction bases outside the gene matches: 8. Germline-derived CDR1 and CDR2 are SQVTM and ANQGSEA. The DNA for the CDR3 is TGCAGCGTTTACACAGGGGTGGGCCAGCCCCAGCATTTT. Amino acids: CSVYTGVGQPQHF.

This clone appeared a few times. The V and J genes are TRBV6-1 and TRBJ1-5; D remains ambiguous. Germline-derived CDR1 and CDR2 are MNHNS and SASEGT. The V end was cut by 7 bases, the J end by 1 base, with 11 bases between. The CDR3 sequence is 14 residues long. CDR3 sequence: CASNEGGSNQPQHF. CDR3 in DNA: TGTGCCAGCAATGAGGGCGGGAGCAATCAGCCCCAGCATTTT.

The chain has TRBV11-3 and TRBJ1-3; D is unclear. Deletions cut 0 bases from V and 0 bases from J, with 6 bases between. The V gene's germline CDR1 is SGHNT and CDR2 YENEEA. The CDR3 spans 15 residues. The CDR3 spells CASSLDSRSGNTIYF. The CDR3 DNA reads as TGTGCCAGCAGCTTAGACAGCCGCTCTGGAAACACCATATATTTT. The variable domain in full, completed from reference TRBV11-3 and TRBJ1-3, reads EAGVVQSPRYKIIEKKQPVAFWCNPISGHNTLYWYLQNLGQGPELLIRYENEEAVDDSQLPKDRFSAERLKGVDSTLKIQPAELGDSAVYLCASSLDSRSGNTIYFGEGSWLTVV.

This clone appeared a few times. The chain links TRBV29-1 to TRBJ1-1; D may be TRBD1 (6 bases). The germline CDR1 and CDR2 sequences are SQVTM and ANQGSEA. V lost 7 bases and J lost 4, with 13 bases in between. The CDR3 runs 12 residues. The DNA of the CDR3 is TGCAGCGCTATTACAGGGACCACTGAAGCTTTCTTT. Its translation is CSAITGTTEAFF.

A note on this clone: An end of the junction does not agree with germline; a read error may underlie this. V and J are TRBV30 and TRBJ2-4; D not certain. The CDR3 runs to 12 residues. Germline values: CDR1 GTSNPN, CDR2 SVGIG (reference sequence). CDR3 loop: CAWSDLKTPVNF. Written as DNA, the CDR3 is TGTGCCTGGAGTGATCTTAAAACACCTGTGAACTTC.

This rearrangement joins TRBV25-1 to TRBJ1-2; possibly TRBD1 for D (5 bases). The CDR3 runs 15 residues. The ends were cut back, 4 bases at V and 3 bases at J, with 15 bases in the middle. Per germline, CDR1 MGHDK and CDR2 SYGVNS. The CDR3 DNA reads as TGTGCCAGCAGTGGCTCAGGGAAAGAAGACTATGGCTACACCTTC. Translation gives CASSGSGKEDYGYTF.

J is TRBJ2-1 and V is TRBV6-5, with 8 nucleotides matching TRBD1. The CDR3 contains 14 residues. J lost 4 bases, V lost 4 bases, and 3 bases had no gene match. CDR1 and CDR2 from the germline V gene are MNHEY and SVGAGI. This chain's CDR3 is CASSSRTGYNEQFF. In nucleotides, the CDR3 is TGTGCCAGCAGTTCCCGGACAGGGTACAATGAGCAGTTCTTC.

V and J are TRBV12-5 and TRBJ2-5; D perhaps matches TRBD2 (6 bases). CDR1 is LGHNT, CDR2 FRNRAP, per germline. The CDR3 has 14 amino acids. V dropped 6 bases and J dropped 4 bases, with 15 bases sitting between them. The chain's CDR3 is CASGRVGGVETQYF. The CDR3 DNA reads as TGTGCTAGTGGGAGGGTGGGGGGAGTAGAGACCCAGTACTTC.

This clone appeared a single time. The chain links TRBV5-6 to TRBJ2-5; 8 bases match TRBD1. CDR3 length equals 14 residues. Germline CDR1 is SGHDT and CDR2 is YYEEEE. After removal of 4 bases from V and 1 base from J, the junction contained 3 bases not matched to a gene. The CDR3 nucleotides are TGTGCCAGCAGCCCGCAGGGGGCCCAAGAGACCCAGTACTTC. Protein product: CASSPQGAQETQYF.

The V call is TRBV9, the J call TRBJ1-2, with a possible D match to TRBD1 (6 bases). Germline CDR1 reads SGDLS; CDR2 reads YYNGEE. V was shortened by 3 bases and J by 4 bases, with 19 bases between the two germline ends. CDR3 length: 16 amino acids. The CDR3 loop is CASSATGTSTSYGYTF. CDR3 coding DNA: TGTGCCAGCAGCGCAACCGGGACATCCACCTCCTATGGCTACACCTTC.

This chain connects TRBV9 to TRBJ1-3, with D uncertain. V was shortened by 4 bases and J by 0 bases, with 11 bases between the two germline ends. The germline CDR1 and CDR2 sequences are SGDLS and YYNGEE. The CDR3 extends over 15 amino acids. The CDR3 DNA sequence: TGTGCCAGCAGCTTTGGCACTCTCTCTGGAAACACCATATATTTT. It yields the protein CASSFGTLSGNTIYF.

V gene TRBV5-1 combines with J gene TRBJ2-7, with 7 nucleotides matching TRBD2. This CDR3 is 17 amino acids long. CDR1 is SGHRS and CDR2 is YFSETQ in the germline V gene. V shed 3 bases, J shed 3 bases, and the junction held 15 bases outside the gene matches. CDR3 residues: CASSWNHRGVRNYEQYF. CDR3 nucleotides: TGCGCCAGCAGCTGGAACCATCGGGGGGTTAGGAACTACGAGCAGTACTTC.

On this clone: The junction does not match germline at one end; this may be a read error. The V and J genes are TRBV5-1 and TRBJ1-5; D is unclear. The CDR3 totals 15 residues. Germline V gene sequence: CDR1 SGHRS, CDR2 YFSETQ. CDR3 nucleotide sequence: TGCGCCAGCAGTTTGGGTACCACCCTGGGTCAGCCCCAGCATTTT. Its protein is CASSLGTTLGQPQHF.

This chain connects TRBV5-4 to TRBJ1-2; 9 nucleotides line up with TRBD1. V was pared by 4 bases and J by 0 bases, with 4 bases of the junction left unmatched. Germline values: CDR1 SGHNT, CDR2 YYREEE (reference sequence). The CDR3 has 15 residues. The CDR3 DNA reads TGTGCCAGCAGCGGACAGGGGCCAGCTAACTATGGCTACACCTTC. This codes for CASSGQGPANYGYTF.

The rearrangement uses TRBV9 and TRBJ2-7; D is unresolved. Germline lookup yields CDR1 SGDLS and CDR2 YYNGEE. V lost 0 bases and J 2 bases, leaving 6 bases between the germline ends. The CDR3 runs 13 residues. The DNA of the CDR3 is TGTGCCAGCAGCGTAGACACTACCTACGAGCAGTACTTC. Translation: CASSVDTTYEQYF.